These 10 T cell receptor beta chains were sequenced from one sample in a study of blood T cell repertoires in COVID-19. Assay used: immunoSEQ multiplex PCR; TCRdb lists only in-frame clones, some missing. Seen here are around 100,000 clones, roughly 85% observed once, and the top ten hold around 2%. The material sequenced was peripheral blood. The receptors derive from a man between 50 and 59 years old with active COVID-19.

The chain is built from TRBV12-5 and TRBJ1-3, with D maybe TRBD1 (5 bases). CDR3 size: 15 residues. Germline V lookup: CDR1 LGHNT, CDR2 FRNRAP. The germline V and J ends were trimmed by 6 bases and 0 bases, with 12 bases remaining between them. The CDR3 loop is CASGIQENSGNTIYF. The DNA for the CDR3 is TGTGCTAGTGGCATACAGGAAAACTCTGGAAACACCATATATTTT.

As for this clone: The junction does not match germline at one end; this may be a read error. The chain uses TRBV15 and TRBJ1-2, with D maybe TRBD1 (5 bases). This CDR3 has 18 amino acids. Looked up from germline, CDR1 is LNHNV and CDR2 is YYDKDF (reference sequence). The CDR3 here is CATRRGQGEGRGGGGYTF. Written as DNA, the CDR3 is TGTGCCACCAGGAGAGGCCAAGGGGAAGGGCGGGGCGGAGGCGGCTACACCTTC.

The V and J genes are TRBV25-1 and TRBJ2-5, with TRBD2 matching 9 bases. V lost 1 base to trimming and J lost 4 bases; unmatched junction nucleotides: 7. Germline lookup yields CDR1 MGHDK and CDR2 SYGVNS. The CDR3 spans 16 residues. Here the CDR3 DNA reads TGTGCCAGCAGTGAATCCGGTATGGGACTAGCAGAGACCCAGTACTTC. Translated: CASSESGMGLAETQYF.

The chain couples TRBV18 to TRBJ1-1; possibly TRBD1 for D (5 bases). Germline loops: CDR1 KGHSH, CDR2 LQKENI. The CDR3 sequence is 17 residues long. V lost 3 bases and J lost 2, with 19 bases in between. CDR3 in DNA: TGTGCCAGCTCACCGCCGATCGCACGGGGGATTAACACTGAAGCTTTCTTT. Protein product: CASSPPIARGINTEAFF.

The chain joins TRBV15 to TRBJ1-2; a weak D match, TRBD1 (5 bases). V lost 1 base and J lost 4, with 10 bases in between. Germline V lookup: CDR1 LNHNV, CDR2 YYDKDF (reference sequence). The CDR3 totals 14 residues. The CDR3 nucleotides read TGTGCCACCAGCAGAGTTATGGGGGGCTATGGCTACACCTTC. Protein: CATSRVMGGYGYTF.

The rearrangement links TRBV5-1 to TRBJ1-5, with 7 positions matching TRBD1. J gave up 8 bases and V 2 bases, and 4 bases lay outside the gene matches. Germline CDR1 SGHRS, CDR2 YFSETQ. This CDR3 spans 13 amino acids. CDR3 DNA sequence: TGCGCCAGCAGCTTCCAAGGACAGGAGCCCCAGCATTTT. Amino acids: CASSFQGQEPQHF.

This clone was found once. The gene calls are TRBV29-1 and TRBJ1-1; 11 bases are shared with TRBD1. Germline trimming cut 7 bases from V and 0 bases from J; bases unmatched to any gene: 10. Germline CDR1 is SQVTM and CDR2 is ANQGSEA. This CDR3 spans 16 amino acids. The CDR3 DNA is TGCAGCGCAGCGGGACAGGGGGGCCCCTTGAACACTGAAGCTTTCTTT. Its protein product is CSAAGQGGPLNTEAFF.

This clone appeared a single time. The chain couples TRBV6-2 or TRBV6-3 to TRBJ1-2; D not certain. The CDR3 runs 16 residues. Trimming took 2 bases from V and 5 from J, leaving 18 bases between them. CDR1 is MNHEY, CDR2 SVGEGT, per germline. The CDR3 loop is CASSYAGSTARYGYTF. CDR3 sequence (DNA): TGTGCCAGCAGTTACGCAGGCTCCACGGCACGGTATGGCTACACCTTC.

The CDR3 spells CAWSAQREAFF. The CDR3 nucleotides are TGTGCCTGGAGTGCCCAGCGGGAAGCTTTCTTT. The chain links TRBV30 to TRBJ1-1; no firm D call. V lost 1 base to trimming and J lost 8 bases, with 8 bases between them. Germline V gene sequence: CDR1 GTSNPN, CDR2 SVGIG (reference sequence). The CDR3 totals 11 residues. The full variable domain, rest sourced from reference TRBV30 and TRBJ1-1, is SQTIHQWPATLVQPVGSPLSLECTVEGTSNPNLYWYRQAAGRGLQLLFYSVGIGQISSEVPQNLSASRPQDRQFILSSKKLLLSDSGFYLCAWSAQREAFFGQGTRLTVV.

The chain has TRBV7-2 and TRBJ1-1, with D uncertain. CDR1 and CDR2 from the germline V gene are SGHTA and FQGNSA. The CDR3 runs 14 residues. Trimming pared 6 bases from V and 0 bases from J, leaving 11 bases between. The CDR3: CASRPEELNTEAFF. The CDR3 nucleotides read TGTGCCAGCAGACCCGAGGAGCTGAACACTGAAGCTTTCTTT. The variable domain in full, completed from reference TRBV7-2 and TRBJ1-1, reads GAGVSQSPSNKVTEKGKDVELRCDPISGHTALYWYRQSLGQGLEFLIYFQGNSAPDKSGLPSDRFSAERTGGSVSTLTIQRTQQEDSAVYLCASRPEELNTEAFFGQGTRLTVV.